Presented here are 21 T cell receptor beta chains from one specimen sequenced in a study of shared clonotypes between healthy human individuals (dated by TCRdb to 2018 to 2020). Library prep was done by the immunoSEQ multiplex PCR assay. TCRdb took over this immuneACCESS table, retaining in-frame rearrangements with V and J assigned. Such tables are incomplete; in checked studies, under half of the missing clones stem from an unresolved V gene, and the remainder is unexplained. Counted in this sample were roughly 2.4 million clones; approximately 95% of them appeared once. The ten largest account for about 0.13% of the sample. The material sequenced was naive CD4+ T cells sorted from blood. The meaning of the sample's cell subset or site label: CD45RA+ positively selected. The receptors were sampled from a man aged 18 to 30 in good health.

This clone was counted once. The chain is built from TRBV4-2 and TRBJ2-1; TRBD1 matches at 10 bases. J was trimmed by 7 bases and V by 4 bases; bases with no gene match: 16. Germline CDR1 LGHNA, CDR2 YNFKEQ. The CDR3 is 18 residues long. This CDR3 is CASSPYGRGQGVDNEQFF. The CDR3 nucleotides are TGTGCCAGCAGCCCCTATGGTAGAGGACAGGGGGTGGATAATGAGCAGTTCTTC.

The chain is built from TRBV30 and TRBJ2-2; D is unclear. The length of the CDR3 is 16 residues. The V and J ends lost 0 bases and 0 bases respectively, with 11 bases between them. The germline gives CDR1 GTSNPN, CDR2 SVGIG (reference sequence). The CDR3 sequence is CAWSVPTAPNTGELFF. In nucleotides, the CDR3 is TGTGCCTGGAGTGTACCCACAGCGCCGAACACCGGGGAGCTGTTTTTT. Full variable domain (missing parts from reference TRBV30 and TRBJ2-2): SQTIHQWPATLVQPVGSPLSLECTVEGTSNPNLYWYRQAAGRGLQLLFYSVGIGQISSEVPQNLSASRPQDRQFILSSKKLLLSDSGFYLCAWSVPTAPNTGELFFGEGSRLTVL.

The chain uses TRBV28 and TRBJ2-7; possibly TRBD1 for D (5 bases). Trimming pared 5 bases from V and 4 bases from J, leaving 12 bases between. The CDR3 runs 13 residues. Germline values: CDR1 MDHEN, CDR2 SYDVKM. The CDR3 DNA is TGTGCCAGCAGTAACAGGAACCTTTACGAGCAGTACTTC. Its translation: CASSNRNLYEQYF.

V usage is TRBV6-1 and J usage is TRBJ2-1; D uncertain. Trimming took 4 bases from V and 8 from J, leaving 15 bases between them. The CDR3 consists of 14 residues. The germline V gene encodes CDR1 MNHNS and CDR2 SASEGT. CDR3 in DNA: TGTGCCAGCAGTGTGGAAATACCTCGGGATGAGCAGTTCTTC. Amino acids: CASSVEIPRDEQFF.

The rearrangement uses TRBV27 and TRBJ1-4; D remains unclear. The germline gives CDR1 MNHEY, CDR2 SMNVEV (reference sequence). V gave up 2 bases and J gave up 2 bases, with 18 bases separating them. The CDR3 length is 18 residues. The CDR3 nucleotides are TGTGCCAGCAGTTTACGTGCGGCGGGGATGGGGACTAATGAAAAACTGTTTTTT. Translation gives CASSLRAAGMGTNEKLFF.

In this sample, this clone turned up once. The chain couples TRBV7-2 to TRBJ2-3, with a possible D match to TRBD1 (6 bases). This CDR3 has 15 residues. Germline V lookup: CDR1 SGHTA, CDR2 FQGNSA. V shed 0 bases and J shed 5 bases, with 12 bases lying between them. CDR3 region: CASSLAGASGDTQYF. The CDR3 DNA sequence: TGTGCCAGCAGCTTAGCGGGGGCCTCGGGAGATACGCAGTATTTT.

The V call is TRBV7-8, the J call TRBJ2-2, with TRBD1 identical over 9 bases. The CDR3 contains 15 residues. V was clipped by 3 bases and J by 7 bases; unmatched bases: 6. Germline V gene sequence: CDR1 SGHVS, CDR2 FQNEAQ. CDR3 sequence reads: CASSFLQGAGGELFF. The CDR3 DNA reads TGTGCCAGCAGCTTTTTACAGGGGGCGGGCGGGGAGCTGTTTTTT.

In the case of this clone: The same CDR3 can be traced to other DNA sequences in this sample. The genes are TRBV27 and TRBJ2-3, with no clear D. Trimming removed 4 bases at V and 3 bases at J, with 2 bases between. CDR3 size: 11 residues. Per germline, CDR1 MNHEY and CDR2 SMNVEV (reference sequence). The DNA for the CDR3 is TGTGCCAGCAGTTCAACAGATACGCAGTATTTT. This codes for CASSSTDTQYF.

The chain has TRBV28 and TRBJ1-1, with D tentatively TRBD1 (5 bases). CDR1 and CDR2 from the germline V gene are MDHEN and SYDVKM. Trimming removed 6 bases from V and 1 base from J, with 12 bases in between. The length of the CDR3 is 14 residues. CDR3 amino acids: CASSPGRWNTEAFF. The DNA for the CDR3 is TGTGCCAGCAGCCCAGGGAGGTGGAACACTGAAGCTTTCTTT.

The J gene is TRBJ1-1, the V gene TRBV28; 10 positions match TRBD1. Unmatched junction bases numbered 11, after V lost 2 bases and J lost 8 bases. The CDR3 has 16 residues. CDR1 is MDHEN and CDR2 is SYDVKM in the germline V gene. The CDR3, as DNA: TGTGCCAGCAGTTTACTTCTGCGGGACAGGGGAACGGAAGCTTTCTTT. Its protein product is CASSLLLRDRGTEAFF.

The chain has TRBV7-3 and TRBJ2-7; tentative D call: TRBD1 (6 bases). CDR3 length equals 14 residues. V lost 7 bases, J lost 2 bases, and 15 bases lay in between. Germline lookup yields CDR1 SGHTA and CDR2 FQGTGA. The DNA of the CDR3 is TGTGCCAGCAATGGAACAGGGTACGCCTACGAGCAGTACTTC. Protein product: CASNGTGYAYEQYF. Supplemented by reference TRBV7-3 and TRBJ2-7, the full variable domain reads GAGVSQTPSNKVTEKGKYVELRCDPISGHTALYWYRQSLGQGPEFLIYFQGTGAADDSGLPNDRFFAVRPEGSVSTLKIQRTERGDSAVYLCASNGTGYAYEQYFGPGTRLTVT.

This clone was seen a single time. V is TRBV5-1 and J is TRBJ2-2; D is uncertain. The CDR3 consists of 12 residues. V was clipped by 0 bases and J by 7 bases, with 4 bases between them. CDR1 is SGHRS, CDR2 YFSETQ, per germline. The CDR3 bases are TGCGCCAGCAGCTTGGATGGCGGGGAGCTGTTTTTT. It yields the protein CASSLDGGELFF.

J is TRBJ1-1 and V is TRBV6-5; D unclear. CDR3 length: 15 residues. Germline V gene sequence: CDR1 MNHEY, CDR2 SVGAGI. Deletions cut 4 bases from V and 1 base from J, with 13 bases between. CDR3 sequence: CASSSERVGNTEAFF. CDR3 sequence (DNA): TGTGCCAGCAGTTCCGAAAGGGTGGGGAACACTGAAGCTTTCTTT.

The chain recombines TRBV6-1 with TRBJ2-1, with 8 positions matching TRBD2. The J segment lost 8 bases and the V segment lost 1 base, leaving 7 bases of the junction unmatched. The CDR3 spans 15 residues. Germline lookup yields CDR1 MNHNS and CDR2 SASEGT. CDR3 sequence reads: CASSEGLAGRDEQFF. In DNA, the CDR3 is TGTGCCAGCAGTGAAGGGTTAGCGGGAAGGGATGAGCAGTTCTTC.

The chain recombines TRBV6-5 with TRBJ2-7, with TRBD2 matching over 8 bases. This CDR3 has 15 residues. The J segment lost 3 bases and the V segment lost 5 bases, leaving 9 bases of the junction unmatched. Germline CDR1 reads MNHEY; CDR2 reads SVGAGI. CDR3 sequence (DNA): TGTGCCAGCAGTCGGGGGGGTAGCGGAGGCTACGAGCAGTACTTC. Translation: CASSRGGSGGYEQYF.

The genes are TRBV19 and TRBJ1-1; D not resolved. Germline CDR1 LNHDA, CDR2 SQIVND (reference sequence). The CDR3 totals 14 residues. The V and J ends lost 0 bases and 6 bases respectively, with 11 bases between them. The CDR3 here is CASSIDLLRAEAFF. DNA for the CDR3: TGTGCCAGTAGTATAGATCTATTGAGGGCTGAAGCTTTCTTT.

The chain couples TRBV28 to TRBJ2-3, with 9 bases fitting TRBD1. CDR3 length equals 16 residues. V dropped 2 bases and J dropped 3; count of bases not matched to a gene: 6. Germline lookup yields CDR1 MDHEN and CDR2 SYDVKM. CDR3 protein: CASSLLPGQGTDTQYF. CDR3 DNA: TGTGCCAGCAGTTTACTCCCGGGACAGGGAACAGATACGCAGTATTTT.

On this clone: This sample includes further DNA sequences coding for the same CDR3. The chain uses TRBV6-5 and TRBJ2-6; D possibly corresponds to TRBD2 (6 bases). The CDR3 totals 16 residues. Germline CDR1 reads MNHEY; CDR2 reads SVGAGI. Trimming stripped 4 bases from V and 0 bases from J, with 10 bases between. Here the CDR3 DNA reads TGTGCCAGCAGTTTGGGACTCAGCTCTGGGGCCAACGTCCTGACTTTC. It encodes CASSLGLSSGANVLTF.

The chain recombines TRBV2 with TRBJ1-6; D possibly corresponds to TRBD1 (5 bases). V dropped 7 bases and J dropped 7 bases, with 17 bases sitting between them. CDR1 SNHLY and CDR2 FYNNEI come from the germline V gene. This CDR3 comprises 15 residues. The CDR3 reads CASNPGRERNSPLHF. The CDR3 coding sequence is TGTGCCAGCAACCCCGGCAGGGAACGGAATTCACCCCTCCACTTT.

This sequence joins TRBV19 and TRBJ2-1; 7 bases fit TRBD2. The V and J ends lost 5 bases and 9 bases, in that order; junction bases with no gene match: 7. Germline loops: CDR1 LNHDA, CDR2 SQIVND (reference sequence). The CDR3 runs to 13 residues. The CDR3 region is CASSLGLYGEQFF. The CDR3 DNA reads as TGTGCCAGTAGTCTGGGACTATACGGTGAGCAGTTCTTC. Full variable domain (rest looked up from reference TRBV19 and TRBJ2-1): DGGITQSPKYLFRKEGQNVTLSCEQNLNHDAMYWYRQDPGQGLRLIYYSQIVNDFQKGDIAEGYSVSREKKESFPLTVTSAQKNPTAFYLCASSLGLYGEQFFGPGTRLTVL.

This clone appeared a single time. This CDR3 is also generated by other DNA sequences in the sample. The rearrangement links TRBV6-5 to TRBJ1-2, with D uncertain. V was trimmed by 4 bases and J by 0 bases, leaving 6 bases between them. CDR3 length: 13 residues. Germline assignment: CDR1 MNHEY and CDR2 SVGAGI. The CDR3, as DNA: TGTGCCAGCAGTTCCGGACCTAACTATGGCTACACCTTC. Translated, it gives CASSSGPNYGYTF.